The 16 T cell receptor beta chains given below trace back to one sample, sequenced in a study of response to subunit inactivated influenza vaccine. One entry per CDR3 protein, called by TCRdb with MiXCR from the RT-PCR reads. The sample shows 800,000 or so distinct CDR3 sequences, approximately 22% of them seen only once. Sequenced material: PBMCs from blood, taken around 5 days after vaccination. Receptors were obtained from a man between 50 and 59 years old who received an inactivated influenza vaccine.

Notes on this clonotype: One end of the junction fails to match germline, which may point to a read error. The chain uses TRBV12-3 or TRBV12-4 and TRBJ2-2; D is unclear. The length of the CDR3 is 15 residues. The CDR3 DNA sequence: TGTGCCAGCGGTTTTCGTGTTTCGAACACCGGGGAGCTGTTTTTT. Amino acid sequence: CASGFRVSNTGELFF.

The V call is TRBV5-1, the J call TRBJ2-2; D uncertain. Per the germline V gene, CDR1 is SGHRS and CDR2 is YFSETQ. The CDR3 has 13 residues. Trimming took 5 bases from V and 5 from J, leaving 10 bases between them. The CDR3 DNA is TGCGCCAGCAGACCTACTGGGACCGGGGAGCTGTTTTTT. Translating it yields CASRPTGTGELFF.

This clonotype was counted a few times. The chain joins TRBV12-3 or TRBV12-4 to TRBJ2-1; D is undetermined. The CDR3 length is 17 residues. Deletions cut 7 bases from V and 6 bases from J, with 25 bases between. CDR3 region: CASTLHLGLSPANEQFF. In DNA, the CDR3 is TGTGCCAGCACCCTCCACCTGGGTCTGTCTCCTGCCAATGAGCAGTTCTTC.

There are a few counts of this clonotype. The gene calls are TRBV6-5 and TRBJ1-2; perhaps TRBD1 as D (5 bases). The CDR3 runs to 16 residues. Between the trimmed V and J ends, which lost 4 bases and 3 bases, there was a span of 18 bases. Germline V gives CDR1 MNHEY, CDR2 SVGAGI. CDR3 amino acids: CASSSPSREGYYGYTF. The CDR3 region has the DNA TGTGCCAGCAGTTCCCCCTCCAGGGAAGGCTACTATGGCTACACCTTC.

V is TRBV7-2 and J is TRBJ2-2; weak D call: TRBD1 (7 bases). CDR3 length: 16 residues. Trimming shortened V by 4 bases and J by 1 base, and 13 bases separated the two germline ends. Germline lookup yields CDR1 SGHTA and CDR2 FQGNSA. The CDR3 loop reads CASSSYRGLNTGELFF. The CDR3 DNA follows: TGTGCCAGCAGCTCCTACAGGGGACTGAACACCGGGGAGCTGTTTTTT.

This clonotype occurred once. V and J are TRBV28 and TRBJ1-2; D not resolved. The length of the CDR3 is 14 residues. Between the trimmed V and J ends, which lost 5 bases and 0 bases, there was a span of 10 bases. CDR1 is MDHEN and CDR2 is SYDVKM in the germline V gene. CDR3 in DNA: TGTGCCAGCAGTGGCCCGGTTACTAACTATGGCTACACCTTC. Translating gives CASSGPVTNYGYTF.

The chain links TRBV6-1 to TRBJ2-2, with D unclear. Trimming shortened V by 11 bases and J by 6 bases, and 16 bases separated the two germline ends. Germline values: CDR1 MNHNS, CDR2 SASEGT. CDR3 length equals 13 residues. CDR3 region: CASGRAPPGELFF. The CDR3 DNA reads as TGTGCCTCCGGGCGAGCCCCACCCGGGGAGCTGTTTTTT.

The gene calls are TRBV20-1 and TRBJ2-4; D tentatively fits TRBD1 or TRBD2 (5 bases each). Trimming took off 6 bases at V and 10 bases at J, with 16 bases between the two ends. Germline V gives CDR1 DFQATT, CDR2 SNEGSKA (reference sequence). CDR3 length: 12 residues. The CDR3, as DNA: TGCAGTGCCGCCCGGGACCAGAATATTCAGTACTTC. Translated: CSAARDQNIQYF.

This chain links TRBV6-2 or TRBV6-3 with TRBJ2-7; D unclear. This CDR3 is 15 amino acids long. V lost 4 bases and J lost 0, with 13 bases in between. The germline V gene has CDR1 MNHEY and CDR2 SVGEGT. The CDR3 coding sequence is TGTGCCAGCAGTTTAAGAGGCGCCCGCTCCTACGAGCAGTACTTC. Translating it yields CASSLRGARSYEQYF.

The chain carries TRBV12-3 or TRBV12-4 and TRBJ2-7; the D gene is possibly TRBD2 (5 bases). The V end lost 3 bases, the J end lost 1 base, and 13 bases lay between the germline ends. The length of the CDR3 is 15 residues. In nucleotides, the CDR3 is TGTGCCAGCAGTTTTGCGCCTAGCCAATCCTACGAGCAGTACTTC. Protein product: CASSFAPSQSYEQYF.

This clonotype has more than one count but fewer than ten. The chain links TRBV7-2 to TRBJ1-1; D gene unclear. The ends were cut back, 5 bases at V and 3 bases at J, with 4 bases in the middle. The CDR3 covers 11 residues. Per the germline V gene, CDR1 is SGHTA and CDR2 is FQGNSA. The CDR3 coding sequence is TGTGCCAGCAGCCCTGACACTGAAGCTTTCTTT. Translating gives CASSPDTEAFF.

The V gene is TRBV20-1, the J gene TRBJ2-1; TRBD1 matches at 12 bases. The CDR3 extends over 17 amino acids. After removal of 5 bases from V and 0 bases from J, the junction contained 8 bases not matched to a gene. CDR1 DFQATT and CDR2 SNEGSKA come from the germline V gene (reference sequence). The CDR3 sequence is CSASGTGGISSYNEQFF. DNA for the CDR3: TGCAGTGCTTCCGGGACAGGGGGCATTAGCTCCTACAATGAGCAGTTCTTC.

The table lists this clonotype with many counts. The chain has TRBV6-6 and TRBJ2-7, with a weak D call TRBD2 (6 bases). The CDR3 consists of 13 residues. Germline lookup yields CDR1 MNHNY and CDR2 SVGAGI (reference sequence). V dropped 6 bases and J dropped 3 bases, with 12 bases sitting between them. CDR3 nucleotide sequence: TGTGCCAGCAGGATGGACGGGAGCTACGAGCAGTACTTC. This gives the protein CASRMDGSYEQYF.

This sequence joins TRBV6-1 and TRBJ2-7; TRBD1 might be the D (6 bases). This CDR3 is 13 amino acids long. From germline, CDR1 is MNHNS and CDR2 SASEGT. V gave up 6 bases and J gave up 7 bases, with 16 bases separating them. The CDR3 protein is CASRGQLLREQYF. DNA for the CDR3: TGTGCCAGCAGAGGACAGCTATTGAGGGAGCAGTACTTC.

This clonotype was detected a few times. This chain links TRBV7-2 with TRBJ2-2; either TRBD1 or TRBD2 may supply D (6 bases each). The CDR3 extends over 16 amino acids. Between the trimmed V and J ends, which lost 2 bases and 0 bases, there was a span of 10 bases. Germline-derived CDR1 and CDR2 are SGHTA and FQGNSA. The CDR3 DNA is TGTGCCAGCAGCTTATACGGGGGCTCGAACACCGGGGAGCTGTTTTTT. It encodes CASSLYGGSNTGELFF.

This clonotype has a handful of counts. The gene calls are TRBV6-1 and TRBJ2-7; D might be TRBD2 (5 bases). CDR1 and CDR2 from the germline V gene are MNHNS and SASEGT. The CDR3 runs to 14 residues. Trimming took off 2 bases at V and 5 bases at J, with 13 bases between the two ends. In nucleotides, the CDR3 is TGTGCCAGCAGTGAATTCGGTGGGAGAGACGAGCAGTACTTC. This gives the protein CASSEFGGRDEQYF.